There are many counts of the clone carrying this T cell receptor (beta chain). Its antigen is not identified. CD8+CD4-CCR7+CD45RA+ cells were sorted as naive CD8 T cells. As previously described, bulk TCR libraries were made using listed TCR primers. Using its own MiXCR run on the PCR reads, TCRdb lists one record per CDR3 protein. The sample consists of about 510,000 distinct CDR3 sequences, about 22% of them appearing once. This sample is drawn from a study of molecular identifiers for immune sequencing clone quantification. Study as a whole: Naive CD8 cell RNA, from approximately 20,000 or 100,000 cells, was split five ways in replicates, with four sequenced.

Findings and caveats of the study: Jurkat TCR RNA spiked in from one cell could reportedly be detected among about a million naive cells.

Germline CDR1 SGHRS, CDR2 YFSETQ. This CDR3 contains 16 residues. V lost 0 bases to trimming and J lost 1 base, with 14 bases between them. The sequenced material came from naive CD8+ T cells from blood, with Jurkat cell RNA spiked in. Subset meaning: FACS-sorted CD8+CD4-CCR7+CD45RA+ naive T cells. The sequence came from a human donor in good health. Some libraries in this study had Jurkat cell RNA spiked in. The chain has TRBV5-1 and TRBJ2-7, with a tentative D call TRBD2 (6 bases). This CDR3 is CASSLGQEGLSYEQYF. CDR3 nucleotides: TGCGCCAGCAGCTTGGGGCAGGAGGGATTATCCTACGAGCAGTACTTC.